This T cell receptor (beta chain) was sequenced for a study of monozygotic twins with inflammatory bowel disease. Overall study results and limits: It was not supported that a single strong signal or clonotype was associated with IBD. Discordant twins had repertoire similarity that did not differ from that of concordant twins, possibly from limited power.

The CDR3 has 12 residues. The total RNA came straight from whole blood, and T cells were not sorted beforehand. Of note for this clonotype: Its matching antigen is unknown.

After re-calling the 5' RACE reads, TCRdb lists one entry per CDR3 protein, DNA absent. The sample totals roughly 160,000 distinct CDR3 sequences; its top ten clones hold around 7%. Sequencing was done on a sample of blood. The sequence derives from a human donor with ulcerative colitis or Crohn's disease, or a healthy co-twin of an affected twin (not recorded which). The chain combines TRBV12-3 or TRBV12-4 with TRBJ1-1; TCRdb gives TRBD1 as the D gene, but with no DNA this cannot be confirmed. CDR3 amino acids: CASSPKGGAAFF.